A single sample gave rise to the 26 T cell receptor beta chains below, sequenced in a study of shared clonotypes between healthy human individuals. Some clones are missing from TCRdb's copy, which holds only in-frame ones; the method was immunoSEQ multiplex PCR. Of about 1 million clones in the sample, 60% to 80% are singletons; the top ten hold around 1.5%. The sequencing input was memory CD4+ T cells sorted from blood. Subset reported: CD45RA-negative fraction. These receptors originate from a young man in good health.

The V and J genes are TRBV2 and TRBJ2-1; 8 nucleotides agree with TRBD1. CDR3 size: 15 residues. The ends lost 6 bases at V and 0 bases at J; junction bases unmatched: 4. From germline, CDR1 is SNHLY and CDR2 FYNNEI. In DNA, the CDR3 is TGTGCCAGCAGGCTGGACAGGGCCTCCTACAATGAGCAGTTCTTC. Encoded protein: CASRLDRASYNEQFF. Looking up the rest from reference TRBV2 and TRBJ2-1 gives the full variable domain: EPEVTQTPSHQVTQMGQEVILRCVPISNHLYFYWYRQILGQKVEFLVSFYNNEISEKSEIFDDQFSVERPDGSNFTLKIRSTKLEDSAMYFCASRLDRASYNEQFFGPGTRLTVL.

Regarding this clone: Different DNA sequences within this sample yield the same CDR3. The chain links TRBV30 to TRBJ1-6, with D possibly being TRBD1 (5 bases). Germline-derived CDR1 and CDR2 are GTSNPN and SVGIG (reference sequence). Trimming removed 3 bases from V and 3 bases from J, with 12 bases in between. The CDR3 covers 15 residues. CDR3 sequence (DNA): TGTGCCTGGAGCTCCCCAGGGCGCTATAATTCACCCCTCCACTTT. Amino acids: CAWSSPGRYNSPLHF.

CDR3 in DNA: TGCGCCAGCAGCTTACACACCGGGACTAGGGGCCAAGAGACCCAGTACTTC. Translation: CASSLHTGTRGQETQYF. The gene calls are TRBV5-1 and TRBJ2-5; 8 nucleotides agree with TRBD2. This CDR3 has 17 amino acids. V was pared by 2 bases and J by 1 base, with 10 bases of the junction left unmatched. Germline CDR1 reads SGHRS; CDR2 reads YFSETQ. Full variable domain (outside the CDR3, taken from reference TRBV5-1 and TRBJ2-5): KAGVTQTPRYLIKTRGQQVTLSCSPISGHRSVSWYQQTPGQGLQFLFEYFSETQRNKGNFPGRFSGRQFSNSRSEMNVSTLELGDSALYLCASSLHTGTRGQETQYFGPGTRLLVL.

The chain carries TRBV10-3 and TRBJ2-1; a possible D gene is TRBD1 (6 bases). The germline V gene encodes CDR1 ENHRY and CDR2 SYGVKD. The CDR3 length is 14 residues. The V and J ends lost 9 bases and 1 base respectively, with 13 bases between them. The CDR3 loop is CAIRAGESYNEQFF. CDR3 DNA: TGTGCCATACGAGCAGGGGAATCCTACAATGAGCAGTTCTTC.

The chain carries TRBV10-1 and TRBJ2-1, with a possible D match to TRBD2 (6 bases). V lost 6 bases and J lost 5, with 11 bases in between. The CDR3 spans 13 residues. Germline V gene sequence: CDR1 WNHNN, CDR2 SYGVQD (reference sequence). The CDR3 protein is CASRTRRNNEQFF. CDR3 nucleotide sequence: TGCGCCAGCAGGACTAGAAGAAACAATGAGCAGTTCTTC.

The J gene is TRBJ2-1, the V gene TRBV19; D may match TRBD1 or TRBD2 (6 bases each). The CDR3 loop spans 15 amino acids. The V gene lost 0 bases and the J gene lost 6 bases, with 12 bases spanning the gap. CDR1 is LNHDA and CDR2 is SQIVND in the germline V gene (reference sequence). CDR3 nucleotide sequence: TGTGCCAGTAGTATAGACGGGGGCATAGGCAATGAGCAGTTCTTC. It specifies CASSIDGGIGNEQFF.

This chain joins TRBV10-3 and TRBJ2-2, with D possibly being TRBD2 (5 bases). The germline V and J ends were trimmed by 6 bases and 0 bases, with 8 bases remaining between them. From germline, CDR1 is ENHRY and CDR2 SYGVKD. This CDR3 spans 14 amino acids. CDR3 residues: CAISPGTNTGELFF. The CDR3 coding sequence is TGTGCCATCAGCCCCGGGACGAACACCGGGGAGCTGTTTTTT.

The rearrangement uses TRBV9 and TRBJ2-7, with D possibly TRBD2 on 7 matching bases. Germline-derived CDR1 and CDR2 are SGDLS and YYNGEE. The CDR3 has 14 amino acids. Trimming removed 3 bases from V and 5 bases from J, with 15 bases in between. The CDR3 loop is CASSGAGHPDEQYF. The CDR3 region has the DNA TGTGCCAGCAGCGGAGCGGGACACCCTGACGAGCAGTACTTC.

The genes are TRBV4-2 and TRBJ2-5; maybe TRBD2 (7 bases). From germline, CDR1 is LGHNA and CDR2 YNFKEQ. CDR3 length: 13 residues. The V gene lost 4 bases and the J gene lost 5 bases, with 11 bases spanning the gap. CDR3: CASSPGGLETQYF. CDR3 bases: TGTGCCAGCAGCCCCGGGGGGCTCGAGACCCAGTACTTC.

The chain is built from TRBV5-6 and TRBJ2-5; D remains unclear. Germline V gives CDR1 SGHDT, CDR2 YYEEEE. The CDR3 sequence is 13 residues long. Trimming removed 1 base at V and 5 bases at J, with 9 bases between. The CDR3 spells CASSLTVSETQYF. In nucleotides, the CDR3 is TGTGCCAGCAGCTTGACAGTATCGGAGACCCAGTACTTC.

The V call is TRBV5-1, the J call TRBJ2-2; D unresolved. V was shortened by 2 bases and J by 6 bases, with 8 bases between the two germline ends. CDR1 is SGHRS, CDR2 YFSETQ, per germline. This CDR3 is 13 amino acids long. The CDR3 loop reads CASSFSSAGELFF. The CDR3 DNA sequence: TGCGCCAGCAGCTTTTCATCAGCCGGGGAGCTGTTTTTT. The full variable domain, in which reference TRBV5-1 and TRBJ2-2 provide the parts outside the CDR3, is KAGVTQTPRYLIKTRGQQVTLSCSPISGHRSVSWYQQTPGQGLQFLFEYFSETQRNKGNFPGRFSGRQFSNSRSEMNVSTLELGDSALYLCASSFSSAGELFFGEGSRLTVL.

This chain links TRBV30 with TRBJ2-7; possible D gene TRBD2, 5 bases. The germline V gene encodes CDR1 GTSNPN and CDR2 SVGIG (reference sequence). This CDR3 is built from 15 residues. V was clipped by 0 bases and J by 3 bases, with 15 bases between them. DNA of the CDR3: TGTGCCTGGAGTGTACCCGGGGATTTAGTCTACGAGCAGTACTTC. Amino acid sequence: CAWSVPGDLVYEQYF.

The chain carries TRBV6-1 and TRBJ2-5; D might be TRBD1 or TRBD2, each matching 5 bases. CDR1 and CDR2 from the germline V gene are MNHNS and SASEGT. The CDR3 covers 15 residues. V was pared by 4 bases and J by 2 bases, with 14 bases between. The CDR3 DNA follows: TGTGCCAGCAGTGCACGACCGGGGACGCAAGAGACCCAGTACTTC. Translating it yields CASSARPGTQETQYF.

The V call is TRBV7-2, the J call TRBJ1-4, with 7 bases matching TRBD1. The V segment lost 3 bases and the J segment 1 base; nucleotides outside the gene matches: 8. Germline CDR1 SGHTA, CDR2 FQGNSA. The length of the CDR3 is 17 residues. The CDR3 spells CASSLAGQALTNEKLFF. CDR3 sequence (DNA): TGTGCCAGCAGCTTGGCCGGACAGGCTCTAACTAATGAAAAACTGTTTTTT.

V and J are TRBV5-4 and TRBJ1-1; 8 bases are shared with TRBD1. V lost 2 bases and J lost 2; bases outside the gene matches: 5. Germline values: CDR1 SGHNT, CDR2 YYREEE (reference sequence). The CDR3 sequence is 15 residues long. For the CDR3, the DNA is TGTGCCAGCAGCTTCAGACAGGGGAGCAACACTGAAGCTTTCTTT. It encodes CASSFRQGSNTEAFF.

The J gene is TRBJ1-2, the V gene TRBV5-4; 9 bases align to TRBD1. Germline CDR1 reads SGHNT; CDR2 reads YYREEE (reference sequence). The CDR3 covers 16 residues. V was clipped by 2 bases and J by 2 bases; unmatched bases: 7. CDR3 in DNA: TGTGCCAGCAGCTTTGACAGGGACAGGGCAAACTATGGCTACACCTTC. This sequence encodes CASSFDRDRANYGYTF.

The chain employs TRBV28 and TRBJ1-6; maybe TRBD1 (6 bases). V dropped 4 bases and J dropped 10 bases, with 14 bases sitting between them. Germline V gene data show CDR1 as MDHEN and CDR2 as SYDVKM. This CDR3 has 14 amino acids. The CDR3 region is CASSSGQLGSPLHF. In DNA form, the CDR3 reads TGTGCCAGCAGTTCCGGACAGTTAGGATCACCCCTCCACTTT.

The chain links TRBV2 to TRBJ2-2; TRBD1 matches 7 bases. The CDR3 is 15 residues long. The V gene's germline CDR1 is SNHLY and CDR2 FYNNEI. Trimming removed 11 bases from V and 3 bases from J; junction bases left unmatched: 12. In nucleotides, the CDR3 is TGTGCCGGAAATTACAGGGGTGTAGACACCGGGGAGCTGTTTTTT. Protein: CAGNYRGVDTGELFF.

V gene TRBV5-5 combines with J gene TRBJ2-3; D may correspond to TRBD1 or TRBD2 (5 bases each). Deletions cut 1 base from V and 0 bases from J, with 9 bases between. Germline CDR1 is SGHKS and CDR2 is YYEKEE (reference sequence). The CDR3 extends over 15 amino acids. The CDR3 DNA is TGTGCCAGCAGCTTGACCGGGACGAGCACAGATACGCAGTATTTT. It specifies CASSLTGTSTDTQYF.

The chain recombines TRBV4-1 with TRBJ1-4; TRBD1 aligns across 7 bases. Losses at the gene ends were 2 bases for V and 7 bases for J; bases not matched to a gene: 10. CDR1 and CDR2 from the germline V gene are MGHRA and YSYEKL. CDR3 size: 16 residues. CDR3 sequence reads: CASSQLQGTAREKLFF. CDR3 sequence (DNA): TGCGCCAGCAGCCAACTCCAAGGGACAGCTCGTGAAAAACTGTTTTTT.

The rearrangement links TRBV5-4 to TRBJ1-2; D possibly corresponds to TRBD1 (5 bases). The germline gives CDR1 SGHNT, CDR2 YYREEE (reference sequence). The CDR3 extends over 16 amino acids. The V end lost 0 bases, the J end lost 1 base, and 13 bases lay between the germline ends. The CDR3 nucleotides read TGTGCCAGCAGCTTGGAGTGGGGCAGTGGTAACTATGGCTACACCTTC. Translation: CASSLEWGSGNYGYTF.

CDR3 loop: CASTVGGAGQPQHF. CDR3 DNA sequence: TGTGCCAGCACCGTAGGGGGCGCGGGACAGCCCCAGCATTTT. V usage is TRBV6-1 and J usage is TRBJ1-5; 7 bases align to TRBD1. V lost 7 bases, J lost 7 bases, and 10 bases stayed unmatched. Per the germline V gene, CDR1 is MNHNS and CDR2 is SASEGT. This CDR3 region has 14 residues.

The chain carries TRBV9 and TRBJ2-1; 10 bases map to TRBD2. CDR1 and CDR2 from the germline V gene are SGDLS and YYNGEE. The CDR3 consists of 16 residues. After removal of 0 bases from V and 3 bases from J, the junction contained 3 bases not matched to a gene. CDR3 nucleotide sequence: TGTGCCAGCAGCGTAGGTAGCGGGGGGTACTACAATGAGCAGTTCTTC. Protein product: CASSVGSGGYYNEQFF.

The CDR3 DNA sequence: TGTGCCAGCAGGGACGGGACAGGGGTTAATTCACCCCTCCACTTT. Its protein product is CASRDGTGVNSPLHF. The genes are TRBV6-1 and TRBJ1-6; 10 bases line up with TRBD1. The trim removed 6 bases at V and 6 bases at J, leaving 5 bases unmatched. Germline V gene data show CDR1 as MNHNS and CDR2 as SASEGT. This CDR3 contains 15 residues.

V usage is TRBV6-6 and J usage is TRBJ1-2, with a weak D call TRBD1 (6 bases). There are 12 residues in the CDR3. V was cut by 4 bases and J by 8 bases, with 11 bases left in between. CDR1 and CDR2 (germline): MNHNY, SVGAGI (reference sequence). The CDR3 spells CASSSGVEGYTF. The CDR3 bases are TGTGCCAGCAGTTCAGGGGTCGAAGGCTACACCTTC.

The CDR3 region is CAWSVLSWGVGEKLFF. The CDR3 region has the DNA TGTGCCTGGAGTGTTTTAAGCTGGGGGGTAGGAGAAAAACTGTTTTTT. The rearrangement uses TRBV30 and TRBJ1-4; a weak D match, TRBD1 (5 bases). The CDR3 is 16 amino acids. V was trimmed by 0 bases and J by 8 bases, leaving 19 bases between them. CDR1 GTSNPN and CDR2 SVGIG come from the germline V gene (reference sequence).